The source of this T cell receptor (beta chain) is a study of spatial heterogeneity in lung cancer. About the study: There were, on average, more than 9.5 raw-read appearances for each unique TCR and UMI combination.

Every cDNA TCR molecule received its own unique molecular identifier. Each CDR3 protein is one row after TCRdb ran MiXCR on the 5' RACE reads. The sample comprises about 13,000 distinct CDR3 sequences, 6% to 7% of which are singletons, and over 3% rests with the top ten. This sample's time point: sample taken at primary tumor resection. The cohort: about 79 early-stage, untreated non-small cell lung cancer patients. Whole RNA, which was extracted from tumor, nontumor lung tissue or frozen PBMC, was sequenced without any cell sorting. Study findings and constraints: Counts that tracked tumor mutation counts were those of expanded intratumoral alpha and beta TCRs.

This clonotype was detected ten times or more. The antigen is undetermined. This CDR3 region has 17 residues. From germline, CDR1 is SGHRS and CDR2 YFSETQ. Trimming at V came to 3 bases and at J to 0 bases, leaving 8 bases not matched to a gene. The chain combines TRBV5-1 with TRBJ2-3, with 9 bases fitting TRBD2. The material was lung tumor tissue, obtained at surgery. The clonotype comes from a female donor with early-stage non-small cell lung cancer. Written as DNA, the CDR3 is TGCGCCAGCAGCTCGGCTACTAGCGGGCACAGCACAGATACGCAGTATTTT. The encoded protein is CASSSATSGHSTDTQYF.